Listed below are T cell receptor beta chains from one sample, sequenced in a study of blood T cell repertoires in COVID-19. Assay used: immunoSEQ multiplex PCR; TCRdb lists only in-frame clones, some missing. Found here are more than 100,000 clones, 90% of them singletons; the top ten hold 3.8%. Sequencing used peripheral blood. The receptor source for this set is a woman aged 60 to 75 with COVID-19, enrolled during active disease. Both conserved end residues are part of each CDR3. The D gene is left open where the match is weak. Size values are once, few and many counts, or a class for expanded clones, and some rows have none.

12,.,once,TRBV30,TRBJ1-2,CAWSVLLHGYTF,TGTGCCTGGAGTGTACTCCTCCATGGCTACACCTTC
14,.,.,TRBV19,TRBJ1-1,CASIAVLGNTEAFF,TGTGCCAGTATCGCGGTTTTAGGGAACACTGAAGCTTTCTTT
19,TRBD2,.,TRBV5-1,TRBJ2-3,CASSLARLAGAGFPDTQYF,TGCGCCAGCAGCTTGGCGAGGCTAGCGGGGGCGGGCTTCCCGGATACGCAGTATTTT
15,.,once,TRBV5-6,TRBJ2-7,CASSLLVKNAYEQYF,TGTGCCAGCAGCTTGCTAGTAAAGAACGCCTACGAGCAGTACTTC
15,.,.,TRBV5-4,TRBJ1-6,CASSFQTGLGSPLHF,TGTGCCAGCAGCTTCCAAACAGGGTTGGGTTCACCCCTCCACTTT
16,TRBD1,.,TRBV10-1,TRBJ1-6,CASSRRGTGNNSPLHF,TGCGCCAGCAGCCGGCGGGGGACAGGTAATAATTCACCCCTCCACTTT
11,.,.,TRBV7-2,TRBJ2-1,CASSRVTEQFF,TGTGCCAGCAGCCGCGTCACCGAGCAGTTCTTC
17,.,.,TRBV3-1/TRBV3-2,TRBJ1-6,CASSQTDGGSYNSPLHF,TGTGCCAGCAGCCAGACTGACGGGGGCTCCTATAATTCACCCCTCCACTTT
14,TRBD1,.,TRBV14,TRBJ1-2,CASSPRQGGGSYTF,TGTGCCAGCAGCCCTCGACAGGGGGGCGGCAGCTACACCTTC
15,.,.,TRBV27,TRBJ2-7,CASSTSRDGYYEQYF,TGTGCCAGCAGCACTAGCAGGGACGGCTACTACGAGCAGTACTTC
15,TRBD1,.,TRBV5-1,TRBJ1-2,CASRLGQGVDYGYTF,TGCGCCAGCAGGCTGGGACAGGGGGTTGACTATGGCTACACCTTC
14,TRBD1,.,TRBV11-3,TRBJ1-1,CASSGDRGVTEAFF,TGTGCCAGCAGTGGTGACAGGGGGGTCACTGAAGCTTTCTTT
14,.,.,TRBV27,TRBJ1-1,CASSFLSGNTEAFF,TGTGCCAGCAGTTTCCTGTCGGGGAACACTGAAGCTTTCTTT
13,.,.,TRBV7-2,TRBJ1-1,CASSRDRTEEAFF,TGTGCCAGCAGCCGAGACAGGACAGAGGAGGCTTTCTTT
15,TRBD1,.,TRBV5-1,TRBJ2-1,CASSFGQGASNEQFF,TGCGCCAGCAGCTTTGGGCAGGGGGCAAGTAATGAGCAGTTCTTC
14,.,few,TRBV6-5,TRBJ1-4,CASSYRQGVEKLFF,TGTGCCAGCAGTTATCGGCAGGGCGTTGAAAAACTGTTTTTT
12,.,.,TRBV13,TRBJ2-7,CASSQQGYEQYF,TGTGCCAGCAGCCAACAGGGATACGAGCAGTACTTC
14,.,.,TRBV9,TRBJ1-6,CASSADPGNSPLHF,TGTGCCAGCAGCGCGGACCCGGGAAATTCACCCCTCCACTTT
13,.,.,TRBV19,TRBJ2-3,CATLDWPTDTQYF,TGTGCCACCTTGGACTGGCCCACAGATACGCAGTATTTT
12,TRBD1,.,TRBV29-1,TRBJ1-5,CSVGQGNQPQHF,TGCAGCGTGGGACAGGGAAATCAGCCCCAGCATTTT
16,.,.,TRBV7-2,TRBJ2-1,CASSSTGLAPYNEQFF,TGTGCCAGCAGCTCCACCGGGCTAGCCCCCTACAATGAGCAGTTCTTC
18,.,once,TRBV2,TRBJ1-6,CASSAGRQFTLDSAPLHF,TGTGCCAGCTCCGCCGGGAGACAATTCACACTAGATTCGGCACCCCTCCACTTT
16,.,.,TRBV10-3,TRBJ2-5,CAISESEGRAQETQYF,TGTGCCATCAGTGAGTCGGAGGGCAGGGCGCAAGAGACCCAGTACTTC
16,.,.,TRBV5-1,TRBJ2-1,CASSLGHASSYNEQFF,TGCGCCAGCAGCTTGGGTCATGCGAGCTCCTACAATGAGCAGTTCTTC
18,TRBD1,once,TRBV15,TRBJ2-6,CATSSSGTGVLGANVLTF,TGTGCCACCAGCAGTTCCGGGACAGGGGTGTTAGGGGCCAACGTCCTGACTTTC